The sequence of this T cell receptor beta chain was determined in a study of cytomegalovirus exposure and HLA in healthy donors. In the study overall: Ancestry clustering placed about 80% of several hundred genotyped donors in the Caucasian-associated cluster.

V was shortened by 8 bases and J by 1 base, with 8 bases between the two germline ends. The CDR3 has 12 residues. Germline V gene data show CDR1 as MDHEN and CDR2 as SYDVKM. Worth noting for this clone: Antigen specificity is unknown.

Findings and limits, study-wide: Among immune exposure information, only CMV serostatus was available. An observed cluster of highly shared sequence variants was recorded as a likely sequencing artifact.

With 60 Vbeta and 13 Jbeta primers, the PCR was carried out. Using immunoSEQ multiplex PCR, the repertoire was profiled, and TCRdb retains in-frame clones only, with some absent. The sample carries about 190,000 clones, 70% to 75% recorded once. The specimen was PBMCs. The TCR sequence derives from a woman younger than 45 in good health and CMV-seropositive. The chain couples TRBV28 to TRBJ1-1; the D is unclear. The CDR3 coding sequence is TGTGCCAGCTGCCACAGGAACACTGAAGCTTTCTTT. Translated, it gives CASCHRNTEAFF.